This TCR beta chain came from a study of T cells in Graves' hyperthyroidism and ophthalmopathy (dated by TCRdb to the late 2010s). In terms of the full investigation: Peripheral blood samples were taken at initial diagnosis, before any treatment was given. A discovery cohort of around 100 patients, roughly 45 with Graves' ophthalmopathy and under 60 with stable Graves' hyperthyroidism, was used to find distinguishing TCR V-J signatures. Whether ophthalmopathy could be predicted prospectively was tested in an independent validation cohort made up of fewer than 20 hyperthyroidism patients plus 17 patients who later progressed to ophthalmopathy. The roughly 99 discovery patients were divided at random into training and test sets in a 7:3 ratio. Thyroid tissue and blood T-cell repertoires from several Graves' hyperthyroidism patients were also compared in the study. After blood sampling, hyperthyroidism patients were treated with methimazole at a starting dose of 30 mg daily, and ophthalmopathy patients were treated with high-dose intravenous methylprednisolone. The paper reports TCR Vbeta CDR3 sequencing of some 140 peripheral blood samples: 43 ophthalmopathy, roughly 80 hyperthyroidism and 17 progressor patients.

Hyperthyroidism patients were newly diagnosed, with disease duration under 2 months, and aged 18 to 65 years. The study excluded patients with uncontrolled infections, other autoimmune diseases, pregnancy or lactation. Diagnoses relied on clinical symptoms, serum thyroxine and TRAb, thyroid ultrasound and orbital computed tomography. For progressor patients, blood was drawn at the first diagnosis of hyperthyroidism, before any ophthalmopathy symptoms had appeared. PBMCs were isolated from 10 ml of fresh peripheral blood by Ficoll-Paque density gradient centrifugation. Progressor patients were initially diagnosed with Graves' hyperthyroidism and developed ophthalmopathy during follow-up. Trizol reagent was used to extract total RNA, and RNA quality was then checked on an Agilent 2100 Bioanalyzer. To note about this clonotype: The antigen it recognizes is unknown. Qualities for individual bases were not recorded, and no much larger clone is one base off.

Reading from cysteine to phenylalanine, the CDR3 counts 14 amino acids. Only the CDR3 DNA stays, 42 bases, in frame from base 1. CDR1 and CDR2 were assigned from the germline V gene as MDHEN and SYDVKM. Trimming accounts for 7 bases at V and 4 bases at J, while the number of junction bases matched to no gene is 10. The paper's findings and limits, for the study overall: Most expanded thyroid clonotypes (frequency above 0.001) were also detected in blood, suggesting blood repertoires may reflect thyroid immune responses. In cross-validation, a model built on a 13 V-J signature told ophthalmopathy apart from stable hyperthyroidism with approximately 91% sensitivity and approximately 81% specificity, and in testing the same model reached 80%/75%. Sample size was not statistically predetermined, and investigators were not blinded to group allocation. In validation, progression to ophthalmopathy was predicted by the model with approximately 67% sensitivity and nearly 75% specificity, a median of roughly six months before onset.

The TCR beta CDR3 regions were amplified from RNA transcripts. For the first round of RT-PCR on the TCR CDR3, the HTBI primer set was used together with the Qiagen OneStep RT-PCR kit. Libraries were constructed in a second round of multiplex PCR, after which size selection and purification were performed. Sequencing of the libraries was done on an Illumina HiSeq2000 using paired-end 100 bp reads. As for the original processing: Raw data were processed with SOAPnuke, discarding reads with adapters, uncalled bases, mean Phred below 15, or no exact constant-primer or identifier match. High-quality paired reads were merged with COPE v1.2.5, and unique nucleotide sequences were defined as clonotypes. MiTCR v1.1 was used to align clonotypes to the IMGT TRBV, TRBD and TRBJ reference segments. The analysis was restricted to V-J combinations with a frequency above 0.0001, which together covered about 99% of the repertoires. The TCS score was defined as F50 (clonal expansion) divided by E x V (chaos), with BLOSUM62-based TCRdist calculated between CDR3 peptides within each V-J. Welch's t-statistics and random forest reduced 500 to 550 V-J features to around 14, which were used in a naive Bayes classifier (R e1071). TCRdb ran its own pipeline on the public reads, namely fastp trimming at Q25 and MiXCR clone calling, and kept in-frame beta chains. Each CDR3 protein gets just one entry, which takes the most common genes and DNA from the rows behind it. TCRdb's processing, not the authors', yielded these V and J calls. In all, the sample holds roughly 300,000 distinct CDR3 sequences, and around a quarter of those were seen once. The ten largest clones capture about a quarter of the sample.

The sequencing sample was made of blood. This sequence originates from a man in his forties or fifties with Graves' hyperthyroidism that later progressed to Graves' ophthalmopathy. The rearrangement joined TRBV28 to TRBJ2-7, with 7 bases aligning to TRBD2. The sequenced DNA is TGTGCCAGCACCGATCCGGGGGGTGGATACGAGCAGTACTTC. Translated, it gives CASTDPGGGYEQYF.